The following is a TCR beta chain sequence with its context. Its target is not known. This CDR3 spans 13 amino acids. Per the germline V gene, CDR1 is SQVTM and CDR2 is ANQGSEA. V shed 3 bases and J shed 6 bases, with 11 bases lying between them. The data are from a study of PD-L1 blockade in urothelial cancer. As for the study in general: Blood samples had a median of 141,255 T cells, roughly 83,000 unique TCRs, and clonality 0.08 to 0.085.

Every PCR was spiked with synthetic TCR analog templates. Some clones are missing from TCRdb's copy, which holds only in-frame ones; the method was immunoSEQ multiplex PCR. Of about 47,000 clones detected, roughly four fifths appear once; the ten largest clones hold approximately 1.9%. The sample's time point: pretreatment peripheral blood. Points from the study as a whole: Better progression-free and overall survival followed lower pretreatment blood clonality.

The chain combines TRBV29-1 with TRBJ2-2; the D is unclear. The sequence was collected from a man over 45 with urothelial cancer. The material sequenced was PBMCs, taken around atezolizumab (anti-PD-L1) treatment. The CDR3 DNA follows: TGCAGCGTTGACGGCAGCAGCGCCGGGGAGCTGTTTTTT. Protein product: CSVDGSSAGELFF.